This TCR beta chain was identified in a study of blood T cell repertoires in COVID-19. TCRdb's table, derived via immunoSEQ multiplex PCR, lists solely in-frame clones and lacks some. This sample carries 60,000 to 80,000 clones, roughly 88% of them seen once, and the ten largest clones take around 6%. CDR3 length: 11 residues. Germline CDR1 reads MDHEN; CDR2 reads SYDVKM. The germline V and J ends were trimmed by 5 bases and 5 bases, with 5 bases remaining between them. Material for sequencing was peripheral blood. The receptor's source is a woman aged 70 to 79 with acute or convalescent COVID-19. The rearrangement uses TRBV28 and TRBJ2-3, with D unresolved. As DNA, the CDR3 is TGTGCCAGCAGTCCCCGAGATACGCAGTATTTT. This codes for CASSPRDTQYF.